These 9 T cell receptor beta chains share one sample of origin, sequenced in a study of blood T cell repertoires in COVID-19. Produced via immunoSEQ multiplex PCR; TCRdb's table is partial and in-frame only. Among 55,000 or so clones listed, 88% were seen once. The sample taken for sequencing was peripheral blood. These receptors all come from a man aged 60 to 75 with active COVID-19.

The chain combines TRBV30 with TRBJ2-2; 7 nucleotides match TRBD2. With 0 bases clipped from V and 6 bases from J, the junction kept 4 bases outside the gene matches. The germline V gene has CDR1 GTSNPN and CDR2 SVGIG (reference sequence). The CDR3 totals 14 residues. This CDR3 is CAWSVGLDPGELFF. CDR3 DNA: TGTGCCTGGAGTGTTGGACTAGACCCCGGGGAGCTGTTTTTT.

J is TRBJ1-1 and V is TRBV29-1; D is perhaps TRBD1 (5 bases). Germline V lookup: CDR1 SQVTM, CDR2 ANQGSEA. The CDR3 consists of 12 residues. CDR3 region: CSVTQGITEAFF. The DNA for the CDR3 is TGCAGTGTAACCCAGGGTATCACTGAAGCTTTCTTT.

V is TRBV5-4 and J is TRBJ1-2; 10 bases match TRBD1. The V and J ends lost 4 bases and 6 bases, in that order; junction bases with no gene match: 3. Germline V gene sequence: CDR1 SGHNT, CDR2 YYREEE (reference sequence). This CDR3 has 13 residues. The CDR3 DNA reads as TGTGCCAGCAGCGAAGGACAGGGGGATGGCTACACCTTC. This sequence encodes CASSEGQGDGYTF.

The chain has TRBV18 and TRBJ2-7; 8 nucleotides align to TRBD1. This CDR3 spans 14 amino acids. The junction had 6 bases not matched to a gene; V was cut back by 3 bases and J by 5 bases. Germline loops: CDR1 KGHSH, CDR2 LQKENI. CDR3 coding DNA: TGTGCCAGCTCACCGATCAGACAGGGGAACGAGCAGTACTTC. Translated: CASSPIRQGNEQYF.

The V call is TRBV27, the J call TRBJ2-3, with TRBD2 matching over 7 bases. The germline gives CDR1 MNHEY, CDR2 SMNVEV (reference sequence). The CDR3 has 14 residues. The J segment lost 4 bases and the V segment lost 5 bases, leaving 6 bases of the junction unmatched. As DNA, the CDR3 is TGTGCCAGCAGTCCAGACGGACTAGCAGATACGCAGTATTTT. Protein product: CASSPDGLADTQYF.

This chain joins TRBV10-3 and TRBJ1-2; D is possibly TRBD1 (6 bases). The V gene's germline CDR1 is ENHRY and CDR2 SYGVKD. CDR3 length equals 15 residues. Trimming left V 0 bases short and J 5 bases short, with 13 bases between. CDR3 in DNA: TGTGCCATCAGTGAGTCGGGGGCGACTCTATATGGCTACACCTTC. It is translated as CAISESGATLYGYTF.

This clone was seen a single time. The chain uses TRBV6-5 and TRBJ2-3; D ambiguous. The CDR3 extends over 15 amino acids. Trimming removed 0 bases at V and 3 bases at J, with 10 bases between. CDR1 and CDR2 from the germline V gene are MNHEY and SVGAGI. The CDR3 reads CASSYSVRATDTQYF. CDR3 sequence (DNA): TGTGCCAGCAGTTACTCCGTGCGAGCGACAGATACGCAGTATTTT.

V and J are TRBV27 and TRBJ1-5; 8 nucleotides match TRBD1. V lost 6 bases and J lost 7; bases outside the gene matches: 11. Germline V gene data show CDR1 as MNHEY and CDR2 as SMNVEV (reference sequence). The length of the CDR3 is 15 residues. CDR3 in DNA: TGTGCCAGCAGCCCAGACAGGGGCAAAGACCAGCCCCAGCATTTT. This encodes CASSPDRGKDQPQHF.

This clone was picked up one time. The V call is TRBV30, the J call TRBJ1-5; 8 nucleotides align to TRBD1. From germline, CDR1 is GTSNPN and CDR2 SVGIG (reference sequence). This CDR3 spans 17 amino acids. Trimming at V came to 2 bases and at J to 1 base, leaving 10 bases not matched to a gene. This CDR3 is CAWSWSGTGRSNQPQHF. DNA of the CDR3: TGTGCCTGGAGTTGGTCCGGGACAGGAAGAAGCAATCAGCCCCAGCATTTT.